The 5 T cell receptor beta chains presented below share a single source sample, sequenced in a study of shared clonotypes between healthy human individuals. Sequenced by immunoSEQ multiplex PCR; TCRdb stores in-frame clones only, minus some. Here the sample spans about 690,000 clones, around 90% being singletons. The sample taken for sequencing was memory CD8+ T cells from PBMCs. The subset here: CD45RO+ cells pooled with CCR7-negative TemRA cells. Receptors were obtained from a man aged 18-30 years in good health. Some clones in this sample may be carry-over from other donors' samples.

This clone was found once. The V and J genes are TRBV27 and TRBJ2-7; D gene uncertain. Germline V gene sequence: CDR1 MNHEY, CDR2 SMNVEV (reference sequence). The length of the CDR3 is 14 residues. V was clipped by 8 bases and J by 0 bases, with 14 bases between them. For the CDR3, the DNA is TGTGCCAGCTACCAAACGCGACCCTCCTACGAGCAGTACTTC. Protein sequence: CASYQTRPSYEQYF.

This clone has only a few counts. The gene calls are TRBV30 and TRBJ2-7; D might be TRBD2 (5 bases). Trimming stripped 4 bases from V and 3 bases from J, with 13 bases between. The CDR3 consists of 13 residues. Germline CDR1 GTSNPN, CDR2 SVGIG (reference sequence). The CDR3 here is CAWTEGRHYEQYF. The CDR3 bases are TGTGCCTGGACCGAGGGCAGACACTACGAGCAGTACTTC.

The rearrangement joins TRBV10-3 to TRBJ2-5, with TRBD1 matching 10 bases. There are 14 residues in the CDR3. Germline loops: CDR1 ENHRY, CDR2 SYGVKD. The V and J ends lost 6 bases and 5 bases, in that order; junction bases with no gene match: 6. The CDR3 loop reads CAISETGGDETQYF. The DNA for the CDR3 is TGTGCCATCAGCGAGACAGGGGGCGATGAGACCCAGTACTTC.

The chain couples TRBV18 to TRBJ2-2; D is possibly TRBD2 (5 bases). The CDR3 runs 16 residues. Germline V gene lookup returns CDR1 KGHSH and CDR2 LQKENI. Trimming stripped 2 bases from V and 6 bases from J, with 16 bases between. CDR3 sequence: CASSPVGVVEAGELFF. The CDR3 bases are TGTGCCAGCTCACCAGTAGGAGTTGTGGAGGCCGGGGAGCTGTTTTTT.

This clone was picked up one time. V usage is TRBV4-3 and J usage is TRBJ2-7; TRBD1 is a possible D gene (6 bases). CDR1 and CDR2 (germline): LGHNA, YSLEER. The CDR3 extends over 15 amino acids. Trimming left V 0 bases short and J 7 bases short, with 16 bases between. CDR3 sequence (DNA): TGCGCCAGCAGCCAAGATACAGGGAATTTCGAAGAGCAGTACTTC. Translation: CASSQDTGNFEEQYF.